These 9 T cell receptor beta chains were sequenced from one sample in a study of T cells in Graves' hyperthyroidism and ophthalmopathy. Amplification of TCR beta CDR3 regions was performed using RNA transcripts as template. An initial round of RT-PCR targeting the TCR CDR3 relied on the HTBI primer set. Each CDR3 protein is one row after TCRdb ran MiXCR on the multiplex PCR reads. The table includes hundreds of thousands of distinct CDR3 sequences, approximately 14% detected once. The sequenced sample consisted of blood. The receptors were gathered from a young woman with Graves' hyperthyroidism.

This clonotype showed up just a few times. J is TRBJ2-2 and V is TRBV30; D might be TRBD1 (6 bases). V dropped 4 bases and J dropped 4 bases, with 13 bases sitting between them. CDR3 length equals 14 residues. Germline V gene lookup returns CDR1 GTSNPN and CDR2 SVGIG (reference sequence). CDR3 sequence reads: CAWNGGLGTGELFF. The CDR3 DNA sequence: TGTGCCTGGAATGGGGGCCTGGGCACCGGGGAGCTGTTTTTT.

In this sample, this clonotype turned up many times. The rearrangement joins TRBV6-1 to TRBJ1-1; D is unresolved. In germline, CDR1 is MNHNS, CDR2 SASEGT. Trimming stripped 6 bases from V and 1 base from J, with 9 bases between. CDR3 size: 13 residues. The CDR3: CASRLAANTEAFF. The CDR3, as DNA: TGTGCCAGCAGACTGGCCGCGAACACTGAAGCTTTCTTT.

This clonotype was observed at least ten times. The genes are TRBV12-3 or TRBV12-4 and TRBJ2-3, with TRBD1 matching 8 bases. V shed 6 bases and J 0 bases; nucleotides not matched to a gene: 5. The CDR3 extends over 15 amino acids. The CDR3 coding sequence is TGTGCCAGCAGCAATGACAGGGGTAGCACAGATACGCAGTATTTT. Translation gives CASSNDRGSTDTQYF.

This clonotype was detected only a few times. The chain uses TRBV30 and TRBJ1-5, with TRBD1 matching 9 bases. J gave up 5 bases and V 2 bases, and 16 bases lay outside the gene matches. The CDR3 spans 18 residues. The germline V gene encodes CDR1 GTSNPN and CDR2 SVGIG (reference sequence). The CDR3 protein is CAWSPLTPGQGGDQPQHF. The DNA of the CDR3 is TGTGCCTGGAGTCCACTTACACCGGGACAGGGAGGTGATCAGCCCCAGCATTTT.

This clonotype turned up a few times. This chain joins TRBV7-2 and TRBJ2-1, with D possibly being TRBD2 (5 bases). The CDR3 sequence is 12 residues long. Germline-derived CDR1 and CDR2 are SGHTA and FQGNSA. V was shortened by 6 bases and J by 8 bases, with 11 bases between the two germline ends. The CDR3 spells CASSTSGDEQFF. CDR3 in DNA: TGTGCCAGCAGTACTAGTGGCGATGAGCAGTTCTTC.

This clonotype was recorded many times. The chain employs TRBV20-1 and TRBJ2-3, with 7 bases fitting TRBD1. The V segment lost 2 bases and the J segment 2 bases; nucleotides outside the gene matches: 13. CDR3 size: 17 residues. The germline V gene has CDR1 DFQATT and CDR2 SNEGSKA (reference sequence). CDR3 sequence: CSARPRRIGGFTDTQYF. CDR3 nucleotide sequence: TGCAGTGCTAGACCCCGTCGAATAGGGGGCTTCACAGATACGCAGTATTTT.

The V gene is TRBV5-6, the J gene TRBJ2-7; possibly TRBD1 for D (5 bases). The CDR3 runs 15 residues. Germline assignment: CDR1 SGHDT and CDR2 YYEEEE. V gave up 0 bases and J gave up 5 bases, with 15 bases separating them. The CDR3 reads CASSLGQRTTHEQYF. In DNA form, the CDR3 reads TGTGCCAGCAGCTTGGGACAGCGTACGACCCACGAGCAGTACTTC.

In its sample, this clonotype was seen a few times. The chain couples TRBV6-2 or TRBV6-3 to TRBJ2-2; 7 nucleotides align to TRBD1. Germline V gene lookup returns CDR1 MNHEY and CDR2 SVGEGT. V lost 6 bases to trimming and J lost 3 bases; unmatched junction nucleotides: 16. CDR3 length equals 18 residues. CDR3 nucleotide sequence: TGTGCCAGCAGATGGAACCCGGACAGGCCCCTATACACCGGGGAGCTGTTTTTT. Amino acid sequence: CASRWNPDRPLYTGELFF.

This clonotype was seen many times. The chain recombines TRBV4-1 with TRBJ1-1; D gene unclear. V lost 4 bases and J 5 bases, leaving 14 bases between the germline ends. In germline, CDR1 is MGHRA, CDR2 YSYEKL. The CDR3 loop spans 14 amino acids. The CDR3 here is CASSLWLGITEAFF. In DNA form, the CDR3 reads TGCGCCAGCAGCCTGTGGCTGGGAATTACTGAAGCTTTCTTT.